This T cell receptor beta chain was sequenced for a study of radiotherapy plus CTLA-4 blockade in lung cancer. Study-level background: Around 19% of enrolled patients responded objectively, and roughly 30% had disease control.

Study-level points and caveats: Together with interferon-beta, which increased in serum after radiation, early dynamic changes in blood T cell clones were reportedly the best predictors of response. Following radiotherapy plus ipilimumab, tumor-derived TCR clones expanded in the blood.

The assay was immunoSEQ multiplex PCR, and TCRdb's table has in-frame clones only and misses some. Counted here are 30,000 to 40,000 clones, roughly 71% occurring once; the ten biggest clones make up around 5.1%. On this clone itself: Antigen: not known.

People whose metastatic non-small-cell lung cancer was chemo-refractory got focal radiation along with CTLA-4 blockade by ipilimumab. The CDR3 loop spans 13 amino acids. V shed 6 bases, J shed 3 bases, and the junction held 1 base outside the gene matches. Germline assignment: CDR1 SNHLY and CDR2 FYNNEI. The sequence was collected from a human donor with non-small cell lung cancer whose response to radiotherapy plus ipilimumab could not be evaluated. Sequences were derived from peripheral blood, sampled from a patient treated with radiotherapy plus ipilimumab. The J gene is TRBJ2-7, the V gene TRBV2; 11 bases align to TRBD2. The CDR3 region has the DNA TGTGCCAGCAGGGGGACTAGCGGCTACGAGCAGTACTTC. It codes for CASRGTSGYEQYF.